The 26 T cell receptor beta chains in this list originate from one sample, sequenced in a study of blood T cell repertoires in COVID-19. TCRdb's table, derived via immunoSEQ multiplex PCR, lists solely in-frame clones and lacks some. The data contain approximately 110,000 clones, approximately 85% of them seen just once; the ten biggest clones take up around 2.2%. Sequencing was carried out using peripheral blood. The receptors come from a human donor in a cohort sampled during active COVID-19.

The chain combines TRBV2 with TRBJ2-3; D possibly corresponds to TRBD2 (6 bases). The CDR3 runs to 15 residues. Trimming stripped 4 bases from V and 1 base from J, with 12 bases between. Looked up from germline, CDR1 is SNHLY and CDR2 is FYNNEI. CDR3 nucleotide sequence: TGTGCCAGCAGTGCAATCGGACTACGCACAGATACGCAGTATTTT. Translating it yields CASSAIGLRTDTQYF.

V and J are TRBV5-6 and TRBJ1-6; TRBD1 is a possible D gene (6 bases). The CDR3 is made up of 16 amino acids. The germline V and J ends were trimmed by 4 bases and 0 bases, with 11 bases remaining between them. Germline V gene sequence: CDR1 SGHDT, CDR2 YYEEEE. The CDR3 coding sequence is TGTGCCAGCAGCGTGGACAGTAACTCCTATAATTCACCCCTCCACTTT. It is translated as CASSVDSNSYNSPLHF. The whole variable domain, filled in from reference TRBV5-6 and TRBJ1-6, reads DAGVTQSPTHLIKTRGQQVTLRCSPKSGHDTVSWYQQALGQGPQFIFQYYEEEERQRGNFPDRFSGHQFPNYSSELNVNALLLGDSALYLCASSVDSNSYNSPLHFGNGTRLTVT.

The chain employs TRBV3-1 (or the pseudogene TRBV3-2) and TRBJ2-4, with 7 bases that match TRBD1. The germline V gene encodes CDR1 LGHDT and CDR2 YNNKEL (reference sequence). J was trimmed by 7 bases and V by 6 bases; bases with no gene match: 12. The CDR3 contains 15 residues. Here the CDR3 reads CASRAGTARRNIQYF. The CDR3 DNA reads as TGTGCCAGCAGGGCCGGGACAGCCAGGAGGAACATTCAGTACTTC.

This chain uses TRBV6-5 with TRBJ1-2, with TRBD1 matching 9 bases. Germline assignment: CDR1 MNHEY and CDR2 SVGAGI. V gave up 6 bases and J gave up 4 bases; unmatched junction bases: 6. This CDR3 is built from 14 residues. CDR3 in amino acids: CASSPGQGIYGYTF. The CDR3, as DNA: TGTGCCAGCAGCCCGGGACAGGGTATCTATGGCTACACCTTC.

V is TRBV3-1 (or the pseudogene TRBV3-2) and J is TRBJ2-2, with a weak D call TRBD2 (5 bases). V was cut by 3 bases and J by 7 bases, with 15 bases left in between. Germline CDR1 is LGHDT and CDR2 is YNNKEL (reference sequence). This CDR3 contains 15 residues. The CDR3 sequence: CASSHAPGSGGELFF. CDR3 nucleotides: TGTGCCAGCAGCCATGCCCCGGGGTCGGGCGGGGAGCTGTTTTTT.

The chain combines TRBV5-1 with TRBJ2-1; 7 nucleotides agree with TRBD1. Germline CDR1 and CDR2: SGHRS and YFSETQ. This CDR3 has 15 residues. The ends lost 4 bases at V and 4 bases at J; junction bases unmatched: 8. This CDR3 reads CASSHPGTAYNEQFF. CDR3 nucleotides: TGCGCCAGCAGCCACCCCGGGACAGCTTACAATGAGCAGTTCTTC.

The rearrangement links TRBV28 to TRBJ1-6; D is unresolved. The CDR3 consists of 14 residues. CDR1 MDHEN and CDR2 SYDVKM come from the germline V gene. Trimming shortened V by 10 bases and J by 0 bases, and 10 bases separated the two germline ends. The CDR3 DNA is TGTGCCACCACGGGAGGCTCCTATAATTCACCCCTCCACTTT. This gives the protein CATTGGSYNSPLHF.

The chain recombines TRBV24-1 with TRBJ2-5, with D unclear. Germline V gene lookup returns CDR1 KGHDR and CDR2 SFDVKD. V was trimmed by 3 bases and J by 2 bases, leaving 6 bases between them. The CDR3 runs to 13 residues. CDR3 region: CATSDHQQETQYF. The CDR3 bases are TGTGCCACCAGTGATCATCAACAAGAGACCCAGTACTTC.

This chain links TRBV5-1 with TRBJ2-3; D might be TRBD1 (5 bases). Germline CDR1 SGHRS, CDR2 YFSETQ. This CDR3 has 16 residues. The V end lost 0 bases, the J end lost 1 base, and 12 bases lay between the germline ends. CDR3 sequence: CASSLGLSRGTDTQYF. The CDR3, as DNA: TGCGCCAGCAGCTTGGGGTTAAGCAGGGGCACAGATACGCAGTATTTT.

J is TRBJ1-1 and V is TRBV5-1, with D perhaps matching TRBD1 (5 bases). Germline values: CDR1 SGHRS, CDR2 YFSETQ. V was pared by 3 bases and J by 1 base, with 13 bases between. The CDR3 contains 15 residues. CDR3 region: CASSSPGGGNTEAFF. The CDR3 DNA is TGCGCCAGCAGCTCCCCGGGGGGTGGGAACACTGAAGCTTTCTTT.

The chain couples TRBV7-2 to TRBJ2-5; 7 nucleotides agree with TRBD2. CDR3 length: 19 amino acids. Germline loops: CDR1 SGHTA, CDR2 FQGNSA. Losses at the gene ends were 1 base for V and 5 bases for J; bases not matched to a gene: 19. This CDR3 is CASSLVALGDLRGGETQYF. In nucleotides, the CDR3 is TGTGCCAGCAGCTTAGTGGCCCTAGGGGATTTGCGGGGAGGGGAGACCCAGTACTTC.

In the case of this clone: Sequence at one end of the junction differs from germline and may be a read error. The chain couples TRBV2 to TRBJ2-3; TRBD1 agrees at 7 bases. This CDR3 has 18 residues. Per germline, CDR1 SNHLY and CDR2 FYNNEI. CDR3 protein: CASREDRDHRSRTDTQYF. For the CDR3, the DNA is TGTGCCAGCAGGGAAGACAGGGACCACCGATCCCGCACAGATACGCAGTATTTT.

The V call is TRBV18, the J call TRBJ2-5, with 7 bases aligning to TRBD2. The CDR3 loop spans 13 amino acids. The germline CDR1 and CDR2 sequences are KGHSH and LQKENI. J was trimmed by 5 bases and V by 5 bases; bases with no gene match: 5. CDR3 sequence reads: CASSTGLLETQYF. The CDR3 bases are TGTGCCAGCTCAACGGGACTATTGGAGACCCAGTACTTC.

The V call is TRBV6-1, the J call TRBJ1-2; 12 bases line up with TRBD1. The germline CDR1 and CDR2 sequences are MNHNS and SASEGT. The CDR3 is 14 residues long. The trim removed 3 bases at V and 12 bases at J, leaving 8 bases unmatched. The CDR3 loop reads CASSESGTGGRNTF. The CDR3 DNA follows: TGTGCCAGCAGTGAGTCCGGGACAGGGGGCCGTAACACCTTC.

The J gene is TRBJ2-7, the V gene TRBV6-5; D unresolved. Germline CDR1 MNHEY, CDR2 SVGAGI. Trimming removed 6 bases at V and 2 bases at J, with 17 bases between. CDR3 size: 15 residues. The CDR3 protein is CASRMERIGPYEQYF. DNA of the CDR3: TGTGCCAGCAGAATGGAGAGGATAGGCCCCTACGAGCAGTACTTC.

This rearrangement joins TRBV3-1 (or the pseudogene TRBV3-2) to TRBJ2-3, with TRBD2 matching 7 bases. J lost 5 bases, V lost 4 bases, and 9 bases had no gene match. The CDR3 length is 15 residues. The germline V gene encodes CDR1 LGHDT and CDR2 YNNKEL (reference sequence). CDR3 sequence: CASSRGAGELDTQYF. The DNA of the CDR3 is TGTGCCAGCAGCCGAGGGGCGGGAGAGTTAGATACGCAGTATTTT.

As regards this clone: The same CDR3 also results from other DNA sequences found in this sample. The chain joins TRBV9 to TRBJ2-2; D possibly corresponds to TRBD1 (5 bases). With 1 base removed from V and 1 base from J, the gap between germline ends came to 5 bases. Germline CDR1 is SGDLS and CDR2 is YYNGEE. This CDR3 comprises 14 residues. The CDR3 reads CASSVTGNTGELFF. The CDR3 nucleotides read TGTGCCAGCAGCGTAACAGGGAACACCGGGGAGCTGTTTTTT.

The V gene is TRBV28, the J gene TRBJ1-2, with unresolved D. Trimming took 6 bases from V and 0 from J, leaving 14 bases between them. This CDR3 spans 15 amino acids. CDR1 and CDR2 from the germline V gene are MDHEN and SYDVKM. The CDR3 loop is CASRTTRPSNYGYTF. The DNA for the CDR3 is TGTGCCAGCAGGACCACCAGGCCCTCTAACTATGGCTACACCTTC.

V gene TRBV5-6 combines with J gene TRBJ2-5; maybe TRBD1 (6 bases). V shed 0 bases and J shed 5 bases, with 11 bases lying between them. This CDR3 has 14 amino acids. Per germline, CDR1 SGHDT and CDR2 YYEEEE. The CDR3 DNA sequence: TGTGCCAGCAGCTTGGTACAGGGAAGGGAGACCCAGTACTTC. Protein sequence: CASSLVQGRETQYF.

The rearrangement links TRBV7-2 to TRBJ1-5; D remains unclear. Germline CDR1 reads SGHTA; CDR2 reads FQGNSA. The CDR3 consists of 15 residues. The V end was cut by 1 base, the J end by 3 bases, with 10 bases between. The CDR3 protein is CASSLGSLTNQPQHF. Written as DNA, the CDR3 is TGTGCCAGCAGCTTAGGCAGTCTTACCAATCAGCCCCAGCATTTT. Filled out from reference TRBV7-2 and TRBJ1-5, the complete variable domain reads GAGVSQSPSNKVTEKGKDVELRCDPISGHTALYWYRQSLGQGLEFLIYFQGNSAPDKSGLPSDRFSAERTGGSVSTLTIQRTQQEDSAVYLCASSLGSLTNQPQHFGDGTRLSIL.

CDR3 bases: TGTGCCACCAGCAGTGGACGGCCGACAGGGAACAATGAGCAGTTCTTC. Encoded protein: CATSSGRPTGNNEQFF. This chain links TRBV15 with TRBJ2-1; TRBD1 aligns across 7 bases. After removal of 3 bases from V and 5 bases from J, the junction contained 10 bases not matched to a gene. Germline V gene lookup returns CDR1 LNHNV and CDR2 YYDKDF (reference sequence). The CDR3 spans 16 residues.

The chain uses TRBV5-1 and TRBJ2-5; D perhaps matches TRBD1 (6 bases). CDR3 length equals 15 residues. V was cut by 7 bases and J by 3 bases, with 19 bases left in between. CDR1 is SGHRS, CDR2 YFSETQ, per germline. CDR3 protein: CASGSTGTLEETQYF. The DNA for the CDR3 is TGCGCCAGCGGATCTACCGGGACACTTGAAGAGACCCAGTACTTC.

The rearrangement links TRBV7-2 to TRBJ1-2, with 7 nucleotides matching TRBD1. CDR3 length: 12 residues. In germline, CDR1 is SGHTA, CDR2 FQGNSA. Germline trimming cut 5 bases from V and 7 bases from J; bases unmatched to any gene: 4. CDR3 residues: CASSIGTAGYTF. DNA for the CDR3: TGTGCCAGCAGCATCGGGACAGCTGGCTACACCTTC.

This clone has just one count. The genes are TRBV4-1 and TRBJ2-7, with 10 positions matching TRBD1. The ends lost 1 base at V and 4 bases at J; junction bases unmatched: 10. The germline V gene encodes CDR1 MGHRA and CDR2 YSYEKL. The CDR3 spans 17 residues. The CDR3 DNA reads as TGCGCCAGCAGCCAAGTATTCGGGGGACAGGGGTTTTACGAGCAGTACTTC. Its translation: CASSQVFGGQGFYEQYF.

This sequence joins TRBV18 and TRBJ2-7, with 10 nucleotides matching TRBD1. Looked up from germline, CDR1 is KGHSH and CDR2 is LQKENI. The CDR3 extends over 15 amino acids. V lost 3 bases to trimming and J lost 2 bases; unmatched junction nucleotides: 4. The CDR3, as DNA: TGTGCCAGCTCACCCCCGACAGGGGGCACCTACGAGCAGTACTTC. This gives the protein CASSPPTGGTYEQYF.

This chain uses TRBV25-1 with TRBJ2-2; maybe TRBD2 (6 bases). Germline loops: CDR1 MGHDK, CDR2 SYGVNS. This CDR3 has 16 residues. V was pared by 1 base and J by 5 bases, with 14 bases between. In nucleotides, the CDR3 is TGTGCCAGCAGTGAATTCGGGGGACTTTATACCGGGGAGCTGTTTTTT. Translated, it gives CASSEFGGLYTGELFF. Full variable domain (missing parts from reference TRBV25-1 and TRBJ2-2): EADIYQTPRYLVIGTGKKITLECSQTMGHDKMYWYQQDPGMELHLIHYSYGVNSTEKGDLSSESTVSRIRTEHFPLTLESARPSHTSQYLCASSEFGGLYTGELFFGEGSRLTVL.